The sequence of this T cell receptor (beta chain) was determined in a study of T cells after posttransplantation cyclophosphamide. Peripheral blood was collected from the related graft donor on the marrow donation day. Study conclusions and caveats: Recipient CMV seropositivity and CMV reactivation strongly tracked TRB clonality. Later blood repertoires were often dominated by clones from the donor CD8+ memory compartment.

V was pared by 10 bases and J by 4 bases, with 12 bases of the junction left unmatched. Germline-derived CDR1 and CDR2 are MNHEY and SVGAGI. CDR3 length equals 14 residues. On this clone: The antigen is not known.

The assay was immunoSEQ multiplex PCR, and TCRdb's table has in-frame clones only and misses some. The sample lists more than 12,000 clones, 76% occurring once. This rearrangement joins TRBV6-5 to TRBJ1-2, with 7 bases that match TRBD1. The TCR comes from a man aged 50 to 59. Material: memory CD4+ T cells sorted from PBMCs. CDR3 DNA sequence: TGTGCCACGGGAAGGGGGCAGAAAGGCTATGGCTACACCTTC. It yields the protein CATGRGQKGYGYTF.